These 2 T cell receptor beta chains share one sample of origin, sequenced in a study of T cell responses to AZD1222 COVID-19 vaccine. Generated by immunoSEQ multiplex PCR, the TCRdb table keeps only in-frame clones and is missing some. The sample records more than 150,000 clones, under 95% being singletons. The sample in question was peripheral blood, obtained on day 0 of AZD1222 vaccination. These receptors were obtained from an adult in good health.

This chain uses TRBV6-5 with TRBJ2-1; either TRBD1 or TRBD2 may fit D (5 bases each). Trimming stripped 4 bases from V and 0 bases from J, with 10 bases between. The germline V gene encodes CDR1 MNHEY and CDR2 SVGAGI. The CDR3 runs to 15 residues. The CDR3 loop is CASSLGEISYNEQFF. In nucleotides, the CDR3 is TGTGCCAGCAGTTTGGGGGAGATCTCCTACAATGAGCAGTTCTTC.

The chain recombines TRBV16 with TRBJ2-6; maybe TRBD2 (5 bases). The CDR3 has 16 amino acids. Germline loops: CDR1 KGHSY, CDR2 FQNENV. With 0 bases removed from V and 3 bases from J, the gap between germline ends came to 9 bases. The CDR3 loop reads CASSQSVGSGANVLTF. CDR3 DNA sequence: TGTGCCAGCAGCCAATCGGTAGGGAGTGGGGCCAACGTCCTGACTTTC.